This passage covers 26 T cell receptor beta chains from one sample sequenced in a study of blood T cell repertoires in COVID-19. The data were produced by immunoSEQ multiplex PCR, yet TCRdb's version contains in-frame clones alone and is incomplete. Altogether about 260,000 clones are present, about 85% being singletons, with the ten largest covering under 3.5%. Material: PBMCs or T cells enriched from blood (not recorded which). The receptor set was obtained from a woman aged 50 to 60 who had recovered from COVID-19.

Points on this clone: The junction differs from germline at one of its ends, possibly a read error. The DNA of the CDR3 is TGTACCAGCAGTTCTCCGGGGGGCCCAGATACGCAGTATTTT. Protein product: CTSSSPGGPDTQYF. The rearrangement uses TRBV28 and TRBJ2-3, with D tentatively TRBD2 (7 bases). CDR1 MDHEN and CDR2 SYDVKM come from the germline V gene. The CDR3 length is 14 residues.

The chain joins TRBV19 to TRBJ2-1, with TRBD2 as a possible D gene (6 bases). This CDR3 is built from 17 residues. V lost 4 bases to trimming and J lost 0 bases, with 16 bases between them. The germline gives CDR1 LNHDA, CDR2 SQIVND (reference sequence). The CDR3 loop is CASSTYPTSTSYNEQFF. CDR3 nucleotide sequence: TGTGCCAGTAGTACTTACCCGACTAGTACCTCCTACAATGAGCAGTTCTTC.

The chain's CDR3 is CASRGLAIPSEQYF. The CDR3 DNA is TGTGCCAGCAGGGGACTAGCGATCCCCTCCGAGCAGTACTTC. The V gene is TRBV5-6, the J gene TRBJ2-7, with 10 positions matching TRBD2. This CDR3 is 14 amino acids long. V gave up 5 bases and J gave up 6 bases; unmatched junction bases: 8. Germline V gene lookup returns CDR1 SGHDT and CDR2 YYEEEE.

This rearrangement joins TRBV11-2 to TRBJ1-2; possible D gene TRBD1, 6 bases. The V gene lost 4 bases and the J gene lost 2 bases, with 8 bases spanning the gap. CDR1 is SGHAT, CDR2 FQNNGV, per germline. This CDR3 spans 13 amino acids. The CDR3 spells CASSSQGNYGYTF. The CDR3 nucleotides are TGTGCCAGCAGCTCACAGGGCAACTATGGCTACACCTTC.

This clone was seen just once. The rearrangement joins TRBV28 to TRBJ1-5; TRBD1 aligns across 7 bases. J gave up 6 bases and V 4 bases, and 9 bases lay outside the gene matches. In germline, CDR1 is MDHEN, CDR2 SYDVKM. The length of the CDR3 is 15 residues. The CDR3, as DNA: TGTGCCAGCAGTTATGTAGACAGGGTAATTCAGCCCCAGCATTTT. Translation: CASSYVDRVIQPQHF.

The genes are TRBV11-3 and TRBJ1-4; 10 nucleotides align to TRBD1. Trimming at V came to 7 bases and at J to 4 bases, leaving 6 bases not matched to a gene. This CDR3 is built from 15 residues. Germline V CDR1 and CDR2: SGHNT, YENEEA. Written as DNA, the CDR3 is TGTGCCAGCATCGGGACAGGGGTTAATAATGAAAAACTGTTTTTT. Translated: CASIGTGVNNEKLFF.

V is TRBV25-1 and J is TRBJ1-2; 7 nucleotides align to TRBD1. In germline, CDR1 is MGHDK, CDR2 SYGVNS. Losses at the gene ends were 2 bases for V and 8 bases for J; bases not matched to a gene: 5. The CDR3 loop spans 13 amino acids. The CDR3 is CASSEGQAGGYTF. In DNA form, the CDR3 reads TGTGCCAGCAGTGAAGGACAGGCAGGCGGCTACACCTTC.

The V call is TRBV19, the J call TRBJ1-1, with D possibly matching TRBD1 (6 bases). The CDR3 extends over 16 amino acids. Between the trimmed V and J ends, which lost 5 bases and 4 bases, there was a span of 20 bases. The germline CDR1 and CDR2 sequences are LNHDA and SQIVND (reference sequence). CDR3 amino acids: CASSRAPSGAFTEAFF. CDR3 in DNA: TGTGCCAGTAGTCGGGCCCCTTCAGGGGCCTTCACTGAAGCTTTCTTT.

The chain links TRBV28 to TRBJ1-6; tentative D call: TRBD1 (5 bases). The CDR3 runs to 17 residues. Trimming stripped 4 bases from V and 7 bases from J, with 20 bases between. The germline CDR1 and CDR2 sequences are MDHEN and SYDVKM. CDR3 sequence reads: CASSSGDLGRENSPLHF. In DNA, the CDR3 is TGTGCCAGCAGTTCGGGGGATCTGGGCAGGGAGAATTCACCCCTCCACTTT.

V gene TRBV5-4 combines with J gene TRBJ1-1; 7 bases are a match to TRBD1. The CDR3 loop spans 14 amino acids. Losses at the gene ends were 4 bases for V and 2 bases for J; bases not matched to a gene: 5. The germline gives CDR1 SGHNT, CDR2 YYREEE (reference sequence). CDR3: CASSLGQSNTEAFF. DNA for the CDR3: TGTGCCAGCAGCCTGGGACAGAGCAACACTGAAGCTTTCTTT.

This clone occurred once. The chain couples TRBV28 to TRBJ1-5, with D unclear. This CDR3 spans 16 amino acids. Germline V gene lookup returns CDR1 MDHEN and CDR2 SYDVKM. The V end was cut by 1 base, the J end by 3 bases, with 13 bases between. CDR3: CASSLFSIRYNQPQHF. The CDR3 DNA sequence: TGTGCCAGCAGTTTATTTTCAATCAGGTACAATCAGCCCCAGCATTTT.

The V and J genes are TRBV11-2 and TRBJ2-3; 7 bases map to TRBD1. V lost 5 bases, J lost 0 bases, and 14 bases stayed unmatched. The CDR3 totals 18 residues. The germline V gene encodes CDR1 SGHAT and CDR2 FQNNGV. CDR3 nucleotide sequence: TGTGCCAGCAGCCTCCATATCGGGACAGAAACAAGCACAGATACGCAGTATTTT. It is translated as CASSLHIGTETSTDTQYF.

The rearrangement links TRBV5-1 to TRBJ1-2; 8 positions match TRBD1. J lost 5 bases, V lost 0 bases, and 6 bases had no gene match. The V gene's germline CDR1 is SGHRS and CDR2 YFSETQ. The CDR3 spans 15 residues. CDR3 coding DNA: TGCGCCAGCAGCTTGGCAGGACAGGGCCTTTATGGCTACACCTTC. Its translation is CASSLAGQGLYGYTF. The complete variable domain, with remaining parts taken from reference TRBV5-1 and TRBJ1-2, reads KAGVTQTPRYLIKTRGQQVTLSCSPISGHRSVSWYQQTPGQGLQFLFEYFSETQRNKGNFPGRFSGRQFSNSRSEMNVSTLELGDSALYLCASSLAGQGLYGYTFGSGTRLTVV.

The V and J genes are TRBV12-5 and TRBJ2-4, with 8 positions matching TRBD2. CDR1 is LGHNT, CDR2 FRNRAP, per germline. The CDR3 spans 21 residues. The V gene end was trimmed by 0 bases and the J gene end by 8 bases; junction bases not matched to a gene: 24. CDR3 in amino acids: CASGLVCGICSGSILRDIQYF. CDR3 DNA sequence: TGTGCTAGTGGTTTGGTATGTGGTATTTGCAGCGGGAGTATCTTGAGAGACATTCAGTACTTC. Variable domain in full (rest from reference TRBV12-5 and TRBJ2-4): DARVTQTPRHKVTEMGQEVTMRCQPILGHNTVFWYRQTMMQGLELLAYFRNRAPLDDSGMPKDRFSAEMPDATLATLKIQPSEPRDSAVYFCASGLVCGICSGSILRDIQYFGAGTRLSVL.

This clone was recorded a few times. The chain combines TRBV15 with TRBJ2-7; no clear D gene. Germline V gene sequence: CDR1 LNHNV, CDR2 YYDKDF (reference sequence). The CDR3 has 16 residues. V lost 1 base, J lost 3 bases, and 16 bases lay in between. The CDR3 bases are TGTGCCACCAGCAGAGCGACTGGAAGATTTTACTACGAGCAGTACTTC. Protein product: CATSRATGRFYYEQYF.

V gene TRBV6-5 combines with J gene TRBJ2-2; 11 nucleotides align to TRBD2. The V gene's germline CDR1 is MNHEY and CDR2 SVGAGI. CDR3 length equals 15 residues. V was pared by 6 bases and J by 9 bases, with 9 bases of the junction left unmatched. In nucleotides, the CDR3 is TGTGCCAGCAGGCCCCCCCTAGCGGGAGGATGGGAGCTGTTTTTT. This gives the protein CASRPPLAGGWELFF.

This clone was counted a few times. This rearrangement joins TRBV5-1 to TRBJ2-3; 7 bases line up with TRBD1. The CDR3 is 15 amino acids. Germline trimming cut 2 bases from V and 0 bases from J; bases unmatched to any gene: 3. CDR1 and CDR2 from the germline V gene are SGHRS and YFSETQ. The CDR3 is CASSFYRGSTDTQYF. CDR3 DNA sequence: TGCGCCAGCAGCTTCTACAGGGGCAGCACAGATACGCAGTATTTT. Using reference TRBV5-1 and TRBJ2-3 for the parts outside the CDR3, the full variable domain is KAGVTQTPRYLIKTRGQQVTLSCSPISGHRSVSWYQQTPGQGLQFLFEYFSETQRNKGNFPGRFSGRQFSNSRSEMNVSTLELGDSALYLCASSFYRGSTDTQYFGPGTRLTVL.

The chain uses TRBV11-2 and TRBJ2-7; perhaps TRBD2 as D (6 bases). The CDR3 totals 18 residues. The V gene lost 1 base and the J gene lost 3 bases, with 22 bases spanning the gap. Germline values: CDR1 SGHAT, CDR2 FQNNGV. CDR3 amino acids: CASSLAGSRGRYLYEQYF. CDR3 DNA: TGTGCCAGCAGCTTAGCCGGGAGTCGAGGGAGATACCTCTACGAGCAGTACTTC.

The rearrangement links TRBV10-3 to TRBJ1-5, with TRBD1 identical over 7 bases. This CDR3 has 16 amino acids. Germline CDR1 reads ENHRY; CDR2 reads SYGVKD. V lost 0 bases, J lost 4 bases, and 6 bases stayed unmatched. The chain's CDR3 is CAISESGVRGNQPQHF. The CDR3 DNA follows: TGTGCCATCAGTGAGTCGGGGGTCAGGGGGAATCAGCCCCAGCATTTT.

CDR3 sequence: CASSLVGGRGTGELFF. The CDR3 DNA reads TGTGCCAGCAGCTTGGTTGGCGGGAGAGGAACCGGGGAGCTGTTTTTT. The V call is TRBV7-2, the J call TRBJ2-2; 7 bases are shared with TRBD2. This CDR3 spans 16 amino acids. With V trimmed by 3 bases and J by 5 bases, 9 bases remained unmatched. In germline, CDR1 is SGHTA, CDR2 FQGNSA.

The J gene is TRBJ2-7, the V gene TRBV9, with a tentative D call TRBD1 (5 bases). Per germline, CDR1 SGDLS and CDR2 YYNGEE. Trimming left V 3 bases short and J 0 bases short, with 10 bases between. This CDR3 has 14 residues. CDR3 protein: CASSEGVGSYEQYF. Written as DNA, the CDR3 is TGTGCCAGCAGCGAAGGGGTTGGCTCCTACGAGCAGTACTTC.

The CDR3 DNA reads TGCAGTGCTAGTTATCGGTCGGAAGAGACCCAGTACTTC. This encodes CSASYRSEETQYF. The genes are TRBV20-1 and TRBJ2-5; D gene ambiguous. V was trimmed by 3 bases and J by 3 bases, leaving 11 bases between them. The germline V gene has CDR1 DFQATT and CDR2 SNEGSKA (reference sequence). The CDR3 runs to 13 residues.

V usage is TRBV5-4 and J usage is TRBJ2-7; TRBD2 agrees at 9 bases. V lost 4 bases and J lost 5; bases outside the gene matches: 13. The CDR3 consists of 16 residues. The germline V gene has CDR1 SGHNT and CDR2 YYREEE (reference sequence). CDR3 sequence: CASSPYRAGGPDEQYF. DNA for the CDR3: TGTGCCAGCAGCCCCTACCGGGCGGGAGGGCCAGACGAGCAGTACTTC.

V gene TRBV4-2 combines with J gene TRBJ2-5, with 16 bases matching TRBD2. Looked up from germline, CDR1 is LGHNA and CDR2 is YNFKEQ. With 3 bases clipped from V and 5 bases from J, the junction kept 6 bases outside the gene matches. CDR3 length: 17 residues. The CDR3: CASSQPGLAGGFETQYF. CDR3 sequence (DNA): TGTGCCAGCAGCCAGCCGGGACTAGCGGGAGGGTTTGAGACCCAGTACTTC.

CDR3 bases: TGTGCCTGGACTAGCTCGAATGACCATTCACCCCTCCACTTT. It is translated as CAWTSSNDHSPLHF. V usage is TRBV30 and J usage is TRBJ1-6, with D unclear. Trimming shortened V by 4 bases and J by 8 bases, and 15 bases separated the two germline ends. CDR3 length: 14 amino acids. CDR1 and CDR2 from the germline V gene are GTSNPN and SVGIG (reference sequence).

The rearrangement links TRBV30 to TRBJ1-1; D unresolved. The CDR3 loop spans 14 amino acids. The germline V and J ends were trimmed by 0 bases and 6 bases, with 14 bases remaining between them. The germline V gene encodes CDR1 GTSNPN and CDR2 SVGIG (reference sequence). This CDR3 reads CAWSVGRGGSEAFF. Here the CDR3 DNA reads TGTGCCTGGAGTGTAGGACGGGGAGGCTCTGAAGCTTTCTTT.